This T cell receptor (beta chain) was sequenced in a study of CD8 T cells in ankylosing spondylitis. Points from the study as a whole: Some of the motif variants had earlier been found in reactive arthritis patients' fluid and blood. One TCR beta motif, made up of roughly 8 highly homologous variants, appeared characteristic of ankylosing spondylitis blood. Clones that were linked to disease were CD8+ and were relatively rare in peripheral blood. Matched ankylosing spondylitis synovial fluid reportedly showed significant enrichment of disease-linked clones.

Of note for this clonotype: The antigen is not known.

MiXCR, applied by TCRdb to the 5' RACE reads, yields one record per CDR3 protein. The sample contains roughly 700,000 distinct CDR3 sequences, around 20% of which appear only once. The sequenced material came from blood, either unsorted or a sorted T cell fraction (not recorded which). The sequence derives from a male donor with ankylosing spondylitis.

The CDR3 loop reads CASSSRGSGNQPQHF. CDR3 nucleotide sequence: TGTGCCAGCAGTTCCCGAGGTAGCGGCAATCAGCCCCAGCATTTT. The rearrangement uses TRBV6-5 and TRBJ1-5; D remains ambiguous. The CDR3 runs 15 residues. Trimming took 4 bases from V and 2 from J, leaving 12 bases between them. CDR1 is MNHEY and CDR2 is SVGAGI in the germline V gene.